The following is a TCR beta chain sequence with its context. CDR3 length: 16 amino acids. Looked up from germline, CDR1 is GTSNPN and CDR2 is SVGIG (reference sequence). The junction had 9 bases not matched to a gene; V was cut back by 4 bases and J by 2 bases. Original handling: Nucleated cell number was recorded as an estimate derived from reference gene primer amplification. The protocol was immunoSEQ multiplex PCR, while the TCRdb copy is restricted to in-frame clones and leaves out a portion. The V and J calls and clone size are taken from that table; D and trimming were inferred from the DNA. This table holds a few hundred thousand clones, 65% to 85% found once. The data stem from a study of blood T cell repertoires in COVID-19. Study details: Researchers got acute and convalescent COVID-19 samples from the United States, Italy and Spain. PBMCs, B-cell-depleted T cells, or T cells were the source of the cDNA or gDNA that made up the material.

The chain has TRBV30 and TRBJ2-5, with 11 bases aligning to TRBD2. The receptor comes from a woman in her 50s with acute or convalescent COVID-19. Sequencing input: peripheral blood. CDR3 loop: CAWNRLAGHLQETQYF. The CDR3 DNA is TGTGCCTGGAATAGACTAGCGGGGCATTTGCAAGAGACCCAGTACTTC.